The 28 T cell receptor beta chains given below trace back to one sample, sequenced in a study of shared clonotypes between healthy human individuals. Libraries were prepared by immunoSEQ multiplex PCR; TCRdb keeps only in-frame clonotypes and omits some of them. This sample has hundreds of thousands of clones, with around 77% found just once. The sequenced sample consisted of PBMCs. These receptors originate from a woman between 40 and 55 years old in good health. Some clones in this sample may be carry-over from other donors' samples.

The chain combines TRBV11-1 with TRBJ2-2; 9 bases map to TRBD2. CDR1 SGHAT and CDR2 FQDESV come from the germline V gene (reference sequence). V lost 3 bases and J lost 5; bases outside the gene matches: 4. The CDR3 has 15 residues. In DNA form, the CDR3 reads TGTGCCAGCAGCTTGGTGGCGGGAGGGACCGGGGAGCTGTTTTTT. Protein sequence: CASSLVAGGTGELFF.

The gene calls are TRBV5-6 and TRBJ1-5, with D possibly being TRBD1 (5 bases). V was trimmed by 3 bases and J by 4 bases, leaving 11 bases between them. CDR3 length: 14 amino acids. CDR1 and CDR2 (germline): SGHDT, YYEEEE. The CDR3 DNA sequence: TGTGCCAGCAGCTGGCAGGGTCAGAATCAGCCCCAGCATTTT. This encodes CASSWQGQNQPQHF. Full variable domain (rest looked up from reference TRBV5-6 and TRBJ1-5): DAGVTQSPTHLIKTRGQQVTLRCSPKSGHDTVSWYQQALGQGPQFIFQYYEEEERQRGNFPDRFSGHQFPNYSSELNVNALLLGDSALYLCASSWQGQNQPQHFGDGTRLSIL.

The chain couples TRBV29-1 to TRBJ2-5; 10 positions match TRBD1. Germline-derived CDR1 and CDR2 are SQVTM and ANQGSEA. V shed 6 bases and J 1 base; nucleotides not matched to a gene: 8. The CDR3 consists of 15 residues. CDR3 region: CSVRQGANPQETQYF. The CDR3 DNA reads TGCAGCGTCCGACAGGGGGCGAATCCCCAAGAGACCCAGTACTTC.

This chain connects TRBV28 to TRBJ2-7; D possibly uses TRBD1 or TRBD2 (5 bases each). This CDR3 region has 15 residues. CDR1 is MDHEN, CDR2 SYDVKM, per germline. V was pared by 3 bases and J by 1 base, with 13 bases between. Here the CDR3 reads CASSFSGRRSYEQYF. The CDR3 DNA reads as TGTGCCAGCAGTTTCTCGGGACGCCGGTCCTACGAGCAGTACTTC.

The chain carries TRBV12-5 and TRBJ1-1, with D hard to call. Germline values: CDR1 LGHNT, CDR2 FRNRAP. This CDR3 comprises 14 residues. V was cut by 10 bases and J by 1 base, with 16 bases left in between. CDR3 amino acids: CANPRRPRNTEAFF. DNA for the CDR3: TGTGCTAACCCACGGCGGCCCCGGAACACTGAAGCTTTCTTT.

The chain is built from TRBV5-6 and TRBJ2-3; D uncertain. This CDR3 contains 13 residues. Trimming took 4 bases from V and 1 from J, leaving 7 bases between them. Germline V gives CDR1 SGHDT, CDR2 YYEEEE. In DNA, the CDR3 is TGTGCCAGCAGCATGGGTGGCACAGATACGCAGTATTTT. It is translated as CASSMGGTDTQYF.

This clone is a singleton in its sample. This chain joins TRBV6-4 and TRBJ2-1; no clear D. Germline CDR1 is MRHNA and CDR2 is SNTAGT. The V gene lost 9 bases and the J gene lost 2 bases, with 17 bases spanning the gap. The CDR3 has 15 residues. The DNA of the CDR3 is TGTGCCAGATTCGGTTCAGGACCCGCCTACAATGAGCAGTTCTTC. It is translated as CARFGSGPAYNEQFF.

This rearrangement joins TRBV28 to TRBJ2-2; a possible D gene is TRBD2 (5 bases). Germline CDR1 reads MDHEN; CDR2 reads SYDVKM. This CDR3 has 13 residues. The germline V and J ends were trimmed by 8 bases and 2 bases, with 9 bases remaining between them. Here the CDR3 DNA reads TGTGCCAGCTGGAGGAGTAACACCGGGGAGCTGTTTTTT. It translates to CASWRSNTGELFF.

The rearrangement links TRBV6-1 to TRBJ2-7, with D maybe TRBD1 (5 bases). V was clipped by 7 bases and J by 0 bases, with 10 bases between them. The CDR3 is 13 amino acids. Germline CDR1 reads MNHNS; CDR2 reads SASEGT. CDR3 sequence reads: CASTYRSSYEQYF. The DNA of the CDR3 is TGTGCCAGCACCTACAGGAGCTCCTACGAGCAGTACTTC.

This chain joins TRBV27 and TRBJ2-7; D not certain. CDR3 length: 11 amino acids. Trimming pared 4 bases from V and 3 bases from J, leaving 4 bases between. Germline V gene data show CDR1 as MNHEY and CDR2 as SMNVEV (reference sequence). The DNA for the CDR3 is TGTGCCAGCAGTTCCCACTACGAGCAGTACTTC. Its translation is CASSSHYEQYF.

The V call is TRBV28, the J call TRBJ2-1; D gene ambiguous. Deletions cut 4 bases from V and 3 bases from J, with 22 bases between. The CDR3 loop spans 18 amino acids. Per the germline V gene, CDR1 is MDHEN and CDR2 is SYDVKM. CDR3 loop: CASSWSYGPRNLYNEQFF. The DNA of the CDR3 is TGTGCCAGCAGTTGGTCATACGGGCCCCGAAACCTCTACAATGAGCAGTTCTTC.

The table lists this clone with a count of one. The CDR3 DNA sequence: TGCGCCAGCAGCCAGCCGGGAGGGAGGCTGGAGACCCAGTACTTC. It translates to CASSQPGGRLETQYF. V usage is TRBV4-1 and J usage is TRBJ2-5; TRBD2 matches at 8 bases. The CDR3 length is 15 residues. Trimming took 3 bases from V and 5 from J; bases not matched to a gene: 8. The germline CDR1 and CDR2 sequences are MGHRA and YSYEKL.

The chain uses TRBV6-1 and TRBJ2-5, with D uncertain. V was pared by 4 bases and J by 5 bases, with 17 bases between. CDR1 is MNHNS, CDR2 SASEGT, per germline. This CDR3 region has 15 residues. Here the CDR3 reads CASSADAFPMETQYF. CDR3 nucleotides: TGTGCCAGCAGTGCTGACGCCTTTCCTATGGAGACCCAGTACTTC.

The CDR3 DNA sequence: TGTGCCAGCTCCGAAAACCCCGGGGGGACCTACGAGCAGTACTTC. This codes for CASSENPGGTYEQYF. The chain uses TRBV18 and TRBJ2-7, with 7 positions matching TRBD2. The CDR3 is 15 residues long. Germline V gene data show CDR1 as KGHSH and CDR2 as LQKENI. Unmatched junction bases numbered 10, after V lost 6 bases and J lost 2 bases.

The V call is TRBV27, the J call TRBJ1-1; perhaps TRBD1 as D (5 bases). Germline values: CDR1 MNHEY, CDR2 SMNVEV (reference sequence). The CDR3 is 13 residues long. V dropped 2 bases and J dropped 4 bases, with 8 bases sitting between them. In DNA form, the CDR3 reads TGTGCCAGCAGTTTAGGGGGGGGCACTGAAGCTTTCTTT. As protein: CASSLGGGTEAFF.

The chain links TRBV4-1 to TRBJ2-5; no definite D call. Per germline, CDR1 MGHRA and CDR2 YSYEKL. This CDR3 is 13 amino acids long. V dropped 1 base and J dropped 5 bases, with 8 bases sitting between them. This CDR3 is CASSQVPAETQYF. CDR3 DNA sequence: TGCGCCAGCAGCCAAGTCCCAGCTGAGACCCAGTACTTC.

V is TRBV11-1 and J is TRBJ2-4, with 9 bases matching TRBD1. After removal of 10 bases from V and 4 bases from J, the junction contained 5 bases not matched to a gene. This CDR3 contains 13 residues. Per germline, CDR1 SGHAT and CDR2 FQDESV (reference sequence). As DNA, the CDR3 is TGTGCCACGGCCGGGACAGGGAAAAACATTCAGTACTTC. It encodes CATAGTGKNIQYF. Variable domain in full (rest from reference TRBV11-1 and TRBJ2-4): EAEVAQSPRYKITEKSQAVAFWCDPISGHATLYWYRQILGQGPELLVQFQDESVVDDSQLPKDRFSAERLKGVDSTLKIQPAELGDSAMYLCATAGTGKNIQYFGAGTRLSVL.

This rearrangement joins TRBV29-1 to TRBJ1-1; TRBD1 matches at 9 bases. The CDR3 has 13 amino acids. Trimming at V came to 4 bases and at J to 11 bases, leaving 11 bases not matched to a gene. Germline lookup yields CDR1 SQVTM and CDR2 ANQGSEA. The CDR3 here is CSVGPGTGLKAFF. The CDR3 coding sequence is TGCAGCGTTGGTCCCGGGACAGGGTTGAAGGCTTTCTTT.

This sequence joins TRBV5-1 and TRBJ1-1; 7 bases align to TRBD1. J lost 4 bases, V lost 5 bases, and 11 bases had no gene match. This CDR3 is 15 amino acids long. Per germline, CDR1 SGHRS and CDR2 YFSETQ. Written as DNA, the CDR3 is TGCGCCAGCAGAGGGGGCGGATCGGGTTCCACTGAAGCTTTCTTT. This encodes CASRGGGSGSTEAFF.

This clone showed up many times. V is TRBV15 and J is TRBJ2-6, with D hard to call. In germline, CDR1 is LNHNV, CDR2 YYDKDF (reference sequence). Trimming shortened V by 2 bases and J by 0 bases, and 8 bases separated the two germline ends. This CDR3 comprises 16 residues. The CDR3 DNA reads as TGTGCCACCAGCAGATTCTCATTCTCTGGGGCCAACGTCCTGACTTTC. Its protein product is CATSRFSFSGANVLTF.

The V and J genes are TRBV7-8 and TRBJ2-5; 7 bases are a match to TRBD1. Trimming removed 5 bases from V and 2 bases from J; junction bases left unmatched: 5. Germline V CDR1 and CDR2: SGHVS, FQNEAQ. This CDR3 comprises 14 residues. This CDR3 reads CASSLTGYQETQYF. The CDR3 DNA reads as TGTGCCAGCAGCCTGACAGGGTATCAAGAGACCCAGTACTTC.

A few counts support this clone. A much larger clone lies one base from this, so it may be a read error. This same CDR3 is encoded by further DNA sequences in the sample. J is TRBJ2-1 and V is TRBV30, with 8 positions matching TRBD2. This CDR3 contains 13 residues. Trimming cost V 3 bases and J 9 bases; bases outside gene matches: 7. CDR1 and CDR2 from the germline V gene are GTSNPN and SVGIG (reference sequence). In nucleotides, the CDR3 is TGTGCCTGGAGCTGGACTAGCACAGTTGAGCAGTTCTTC. Translated: CAWSWTSTVEQFF.

V is TRBV28 and J is TRBJ1-2; D gene ambiguous. The germline V gene has CDR1 MDHEN and CDR2 SYDVKM. The CDR3 has 12 amino acids. The CDR3: CGSRRGRYGYTF. CDR3 nucleotide sequence: TGTGGTTCCCGCCGGGGAAGGTATGGCTACACCTTC.

The sample holds a few counts of this clone. The chain is built from TRBV25-1 and TRBJ2-5; D possibly matches TRBD1 or TRBD2 (6 bases each). V lost 8 bases and J 3 bases, leaving 13 bases between the germline ends. The CDR3 runs to 13 residues. Germline V gene lookup returns CDR1 MGHDK and CDR2 SYGVNS. CDR3 DNA: TGTGCCAGCGGGGGGCGCGGAAAAGAGACCCAGTACTTC. It specifies CASGGRGKETQYF.

In this sample, this clone turned up once. The chain is built from TRBV14 and TRBJ2-5; a possible D gene is TRBD2 (6 bases). Germline V CDR1 and CDR2: SGHDN, FVKESK. Trimming took 1 base from V and 5 from J, leaving 11 bases between them. CDR3 length: 14 residues. The CDR3 is CASSQGLGGETQYF. Written as DNA, the CDR3 is TGTGCCAGCAGCCAAGGGTTAGGAGGGGAGACCCAGTACTTC.

The chain recombines TRBV7-6 with TRBJ2-3; D gene ambiguous. Per germline, CDR1 SGHVS and CDR2 FNYEAQ. Trimming shortened V by 2 bases and J by 2 bases, and 8 bases separated the two germline ends. This CDR3 spans 14 amino acids. CDR3 DNA sequence: TGTGCCAGCAGCTTATCTTGGTCCACAGATACGCAGTATTTT. This codes for CASSLSWSTDTQYF.

Regarding this clone: This likely traces to a read error, being one base from a far larger clone. This chain uses TRBV30 with TRBJ2-1, with TRBD2 matching over 10 bases. The CDR3 spans 17 residues. Germline V lookup: CDR1 GTSNPN, CDR2 SVGIG (reference sequence). J was trimmed by 5 bases and V by 0 bases; bases with no gene match: 10. The CDR3 loop reads CAWSVSPGGLANNEQFF. Written as DNA, the CDR3 is TGTGCCTGGAGTGTTTCCCCGGGGGGACTAGCGAACAATGAGCAGTTCTTC.

V and J are TRBV30 and TRBJ1-2, with D hard to call. Germline CDR1 is GTSNPN and CDR2 is SVGIG (reference sequence). V was shortened by 1 base and J by 6 bases, with 9 bases between the two germline ends. This CDR3 comprises 12 residues. The CDR3 reads CAWSGGRNGYTF. CDR3 sequence (DNA): TGTGCCTGGAGTGGGGGAAGGAATGGCTACACCTTC.